Listed below are T cell receptor beta chains from one sample, sequenced in a study. TCRdb passed the 5' RACE reads through MiXCR, listing each CDR3 protein once. The sample includes roughly 5,300 distinct CDR3 sequences, roughly 51% of them seen just once. The sample taken for sequencing was memory CD4+ T cells sorted from blood. Receptors were obtained from a female donor with breast cancer. The CDR3 runs from the conserved cysteine through the conserved F or W. A D gene is named only where the DNA matches it firmly. A clone size is listed for some rows: how often the clone was seen (once, few, many), or a class if it is expanded.

size | J | D | V | CDR3 | DNA
once | TRBJ1-3 | TRBD1 | TRBV6-1 | CASSEVGTGRNTIYF | TGTGCCAGCAGTGAAGTTGGGACAGGCCGGAACACCATATATTTT
NA | TRBJ2-3 | NA | TRBV5-1 | CASSEQGTDTQYF | TGCGCCAGCAGCGAACAGGGCACAGATACGCAGTATTTT
NA | TRBJ1-1 | NA | TRBV7-2 | CASSRYAVANPTEAFF | TGTGCCAGCAGCCGCTACGCGGTGGCCAACCCCACTGAAGCTTTCTTT
NA | TRBJ1-1 | NA | TRBV6-5 | CASSYGGQLNTEAFF | TGTGCCAGCAGTTACGGTGGACAGTTGAACACTGAAGCTTTCTTT
NA | TRBJ2-1 | NA | TRBV7-2 | CASSLDGFYNEQFF | TGTGCCAGCAGCTTAGACGGCTTTTACAATGAGCAGTTCTTC
NA | TRBJ2-6 | NA | TRBV12-3/TRBV12-4 | CASSSSAGANVLTF | TGTGCCAGCAGTTCTTCAGCTGGGGCCAACGTCCTGACTTTC
NA | TRBJ2-7 | TRBD1 | TRBV20-1 | CSANVGTGLSEQYF | TGCAGTGCTAATGTCGGGACAGGGTTGTCCGAGCAGTACTTC
NA | TRBJ2-3 | NA | TRBV10-3 | CATGGPTDTQYF | TGTGCCACCGGGGGACCCACAGATACGCAGTATTTT
NA | TRBJ1-3 | NA | TRBV6-6 | CASSLDYGSGNTIYF | TGTGCCAGCAGTTTAGATTATGGCTCTGGAAACACCATATATTTT
few | TRBJ2-1 | NA | TRBV7-3 | CASSSSFGNEQFF | TGTGCCAGCAGCTCATCTTTCGGGAATGAGCAGTTCTTC